This TCR beta chain derives from a study of T cell responses to AZD1222 COVID-19 vaccine. Study observations and caveats: Unmutated regions of variants are reportedly targeted by nearly half of spike-specific TCRs.

The CDR3 is 14 residues long. CDR1 and CDR2 (germline): SQVTM, ANQGSEA. Losses at the gene ends were 7 bases for V and 8 bases for J; bases not matched to a gene: 13. As for this clone: What it binds is unknown.

The table came from immunoSEQ multiplex PCR; TCRdb's copy has only in-frame clones and leaves some out. The sample shows around 69,000 clones, around 83% of them seen only once. The TCR originated in an adult in good health. Here the sequenced sample was peripheral blood, taken on day 0 of AZD1222 vaccination. The chain employs TRBV29-1 and TRBJ1-4; 7 positions match TRBD1. This CDR3 is CSATTTGFEEKLFF. The CDR3 nucleotides are TGCAGCGCCACCACGACAGGGTTTGAGGAAAAACTGTTTTTT.